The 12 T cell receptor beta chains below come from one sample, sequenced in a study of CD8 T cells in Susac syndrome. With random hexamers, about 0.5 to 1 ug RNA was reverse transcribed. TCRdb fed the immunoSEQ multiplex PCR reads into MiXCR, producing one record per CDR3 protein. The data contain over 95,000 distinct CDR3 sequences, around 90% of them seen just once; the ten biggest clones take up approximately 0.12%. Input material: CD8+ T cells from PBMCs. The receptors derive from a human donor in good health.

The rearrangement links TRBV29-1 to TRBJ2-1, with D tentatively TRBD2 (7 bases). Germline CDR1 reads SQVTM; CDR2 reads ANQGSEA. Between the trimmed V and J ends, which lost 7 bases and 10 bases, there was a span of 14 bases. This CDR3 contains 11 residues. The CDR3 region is CSGAPGGEQFF. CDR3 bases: TGCAGCGGCGCACCGGGGGGCGAGCAGTTCTTC.

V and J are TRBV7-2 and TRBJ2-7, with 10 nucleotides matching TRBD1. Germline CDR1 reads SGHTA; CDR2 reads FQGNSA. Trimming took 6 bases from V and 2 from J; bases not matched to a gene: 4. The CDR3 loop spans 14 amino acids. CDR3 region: CASRRGQGAYEQYF. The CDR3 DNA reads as TGTGCCAGCAGACGCGGACAGGGGGCCTACGAGCAGTACTTC.

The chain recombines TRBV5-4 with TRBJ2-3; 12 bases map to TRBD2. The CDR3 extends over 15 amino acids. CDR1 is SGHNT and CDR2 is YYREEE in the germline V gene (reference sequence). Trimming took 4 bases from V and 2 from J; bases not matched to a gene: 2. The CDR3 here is CASSGTSGFTDTQYF. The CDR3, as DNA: TGTGCCAGCAGCGGGACTAGCGGGTTCACAGATACGCAGTATTTT.

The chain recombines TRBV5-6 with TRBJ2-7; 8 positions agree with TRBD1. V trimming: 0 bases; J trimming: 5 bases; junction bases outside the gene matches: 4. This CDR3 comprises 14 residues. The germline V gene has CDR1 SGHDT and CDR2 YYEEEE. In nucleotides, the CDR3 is TGTGCCAGCAGCTTGGGAGACAGGGGCCACGAGCAGTACTTC. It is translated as CASSLGDRGHEQYF.

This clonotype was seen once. The CDR3 DNA reads as TGTGCCAGCCTCGGGCAGGGGGCGCGGACTGAAGCTTTCTTT. It specifies CASLGQGARTEAFF. V and J are TRBV6-2 or TRBV6-3 and TRBJ1-1, with 8 bases matching TRBD1. From germline, CDR1 is MNHEY and CDR2 SVGEGT. J lost 5 bases, V lost 8 bases, and 10 bases had no gene match. The CDR3 loop spans 14 amino acids.

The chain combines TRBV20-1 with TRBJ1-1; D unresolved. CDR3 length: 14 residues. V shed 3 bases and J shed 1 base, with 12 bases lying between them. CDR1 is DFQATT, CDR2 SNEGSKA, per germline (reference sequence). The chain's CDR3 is CSASPGERNTEAFF. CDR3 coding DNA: TGCAGTGCTAGCCCGGGCGAGAGGAACACTGAAGCTTTCTTT.

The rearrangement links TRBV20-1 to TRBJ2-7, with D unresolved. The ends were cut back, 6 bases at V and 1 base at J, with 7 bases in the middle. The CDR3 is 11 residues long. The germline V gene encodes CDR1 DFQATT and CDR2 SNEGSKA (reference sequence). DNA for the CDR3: TGCAGTGCCGGGCCTTCCTACGAGCAGTACTTC. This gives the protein CSAGPSYEQYF.

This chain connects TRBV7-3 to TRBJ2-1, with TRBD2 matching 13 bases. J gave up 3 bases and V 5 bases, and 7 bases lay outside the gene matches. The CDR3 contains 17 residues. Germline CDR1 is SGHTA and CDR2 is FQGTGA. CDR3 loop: CASSLRGLAGDYNEQFF. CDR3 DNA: TGTGCCAGCAGCCTCCGAGGACTAGCGGGGGACTACAATGAGCAGTTCTTC.

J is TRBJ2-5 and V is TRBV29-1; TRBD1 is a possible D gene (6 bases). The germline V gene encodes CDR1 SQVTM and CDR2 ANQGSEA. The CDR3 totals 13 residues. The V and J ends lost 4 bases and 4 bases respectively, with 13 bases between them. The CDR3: CSVAVTGGETQYF. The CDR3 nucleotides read TGCAGCGTTGCCGTGACAGGAGGAGAGACCCAGTACTTC.

The CDR3 sequence: CASSALAGVNTGELFF. The CDR3 DNA follows: TGTGCCAGCAGCGCGCTAGCGGGAGTAAACACCGGGGAGCTGTTTTTT. The chain carries TRBV11-3 and TRBJ2-2, with 10 bases aligning to TRBD2. V trimming: 5 bases; J trimming: 2 bases; junction bases outside the gene matches: 5. The CDR3 is 16 amino acids. Germline CDR1 and CDR2: SGHNT and YENEEA.

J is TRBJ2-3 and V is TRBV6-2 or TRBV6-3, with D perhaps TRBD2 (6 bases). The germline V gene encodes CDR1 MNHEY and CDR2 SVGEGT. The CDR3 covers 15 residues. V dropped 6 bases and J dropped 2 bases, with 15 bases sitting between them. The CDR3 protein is CASSPGTGDTDTQYF. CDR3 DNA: TGTGCCAGCAGCCCCGGGACTGGCGACACAGATACGCAGTATTTT.

In DNA form, the CDR3 reads TGTGCCAGCAGCGCCAACCCGGGGAACTACGAGCAGTACTTC. Translated: CASSANPGNYEQYF. The chain couples TRBV9 to TRBJ2-7; D may be TRBD2 (5 bases). The V gene's germline CDR1 is SGDLS and CDR2 YYNGEE. The V and J ends lost 3 bases and 3 bases respectively, with 13 bases between them. The CDR3 has 14 residues.